One T cell receptor beta chain is described in this entry. This specimen belongs to a study of blood T cell repertoires in COVID-19. Study details: The analysed material was cDNA or gDNA that came from T cells, B-cell-depleted T cells, or PBMCs.

CDR3 length: 16 residues. V lost 5 bases and J lost 3; bases outside the gene matches: 12. Germline assignment: CDR1 GTSNPN and CDR2 SVGIG (reference sequence). Ages ranged from about 18 to 89 years, with residence in about two dozen US areas. Participants' own reports of clinical history determined their cohort assignment. In the original workflow: Amplification of reference gene primers was used by the study to estimate nucleated cell counts. Profiled with immunoSEQ multiplex PCR; TCRdb holds only in-frame clones, not every one. V, J and clone size derive from that table, while D and trimming were established from the DNA sequence. Here the sample spans hundreds of thousands of clones, 88% being singletons.

Sequenced sample: PBMCs or T cells enriched from blood (not recorded which). The J gene is TRBJ2-1, the V gene TRBV30, with 8 bases matching TRBD2. This clonotype was obtained from a woman in her twenties or thirties who had recovered from COVID-19. DNA of the CDR3: TGTGCCTGGCCTCAAAGACTAGCGAGATTCTACAATGAGCAGTTCTTC. Residues: CAWPQRLARFYNEQFF.